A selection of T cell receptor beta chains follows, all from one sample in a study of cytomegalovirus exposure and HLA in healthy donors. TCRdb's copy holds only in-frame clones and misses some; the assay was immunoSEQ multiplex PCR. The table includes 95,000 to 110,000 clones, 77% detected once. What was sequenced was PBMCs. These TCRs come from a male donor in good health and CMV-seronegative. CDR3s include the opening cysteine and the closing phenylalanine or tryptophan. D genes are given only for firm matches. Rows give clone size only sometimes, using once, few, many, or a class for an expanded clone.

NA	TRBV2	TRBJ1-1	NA	TGTGCCAGCAGCCGACAGAACACTGAAGCTTTCTTT	CASSRQNTEAFF
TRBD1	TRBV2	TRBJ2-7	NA	TGTGCCAGCAGGCCCGGACAGGCCACCTACGAGCAGTACTTC	CASRPGQATYEQYF
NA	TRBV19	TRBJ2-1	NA	TGTGCCAGTAGTATAATAGTATACAATGAGCAGTTCTTC	CASSIIVYNEQFF
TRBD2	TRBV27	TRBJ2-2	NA	TGTGCCAGCAGTCTTTTTTGGCGGGAGACGGGCGGGGAGCTGTTTTTT	CASSLFWRETGGELFF
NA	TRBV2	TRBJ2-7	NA	TGTGCCAGCATCACGGGCTACGAGCAGTACTTC	CASITGYEQYF
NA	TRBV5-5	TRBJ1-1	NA	TGTGCCAGCAGCTTGGCTGGAGGGGGAGGGACTGAAGCTTTCTTT	CASSLAGGGGTEAFF
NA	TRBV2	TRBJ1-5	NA	TGTGCCAGCAGTGAAGCGGCCAGGGTAAATCAGCCCCAGCATTTT	CASSEAARVNQPQHF
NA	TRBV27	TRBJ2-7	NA	TGTGCCAGCAGTCGGGACTCGAACTCCTACGAGCAGTACTTC	CASSRDSNSYEQYF
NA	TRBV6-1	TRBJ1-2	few	TGTGCCAGCTGCCCCTCCAGTAACTATGGCTACACCTTC	CASCPSSNYGYTF
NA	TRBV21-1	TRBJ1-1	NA	TGTGCCAGCAGCAAACCAGGGGCGTATCCTGAAGCTTTCTTT	CASSKPGAYPEAFF
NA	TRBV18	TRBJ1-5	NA	TGTGCCAGCTCACCGTTAGGACAGCGGAATCAGCCCCAGCATTTT	CASSPLGQRNQPQHF
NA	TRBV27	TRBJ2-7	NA	TGTGCCAGCAGTTCCTCCAGCGAGCAGTACTTC	CASSSSSEQYF
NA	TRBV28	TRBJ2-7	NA	TGTGCCAGCAGTTTACCGGGTTGGGACGAGCAGTACTTC	CASSLPGWDEQYF
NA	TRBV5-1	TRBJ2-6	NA	TGCGCCAGCAGCCGGTACCTAAGCTCTGGGGCCAACGTCCTGACTTTC	CASSRYLSSGANVLTF
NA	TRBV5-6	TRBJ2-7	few	TGTGCCAGCAGCGTGGCGGGCGAGCAGTACTTC	CASSVAGEQYF
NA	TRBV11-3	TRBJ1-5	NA	TGTGCCAGCAGCTTTCCCCAGGGAAATAGCAATCAGCCCCAGCATTTT	CASSFPQGNSNQPQHF
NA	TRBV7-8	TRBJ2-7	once	TGTGCCAGCAGCCCCCCAGGCTACGAGCAGTACTTC	CASSPPGYEQYF
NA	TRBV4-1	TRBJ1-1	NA	TGCGCCAGCAGACCTCAGGGCCTCACTGAAGCTTTCTTT	CASRPQGLTEAFF
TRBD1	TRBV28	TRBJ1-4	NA	TGTGCCAGCAGTTTCTGTCCTTCGGACAGGGGGCAGGATGAAAAACTGTTTTTT	CASSFCPSDRGQDEKLFF
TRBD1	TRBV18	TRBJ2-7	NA	TGTGCCAGCTCACCCGGGACAGGGGTATATCTCTACGAGCAGTACTTC	CASSPGTGVYLYEQYF
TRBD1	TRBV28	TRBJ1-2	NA	TGTGCCAGCAGTTTACCCGGGACAGGGATCTATGGCTACACCTTC	CASSLPGTGIYGYTF
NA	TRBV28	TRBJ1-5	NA	TGTGCCAGCAGCGGAGGGGCGGGATATAGCAATCAGCCCCAGCATTTT	CASSGGAGYSNQPQHF
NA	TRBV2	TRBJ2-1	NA	TGTGCCAGCGGAGACAGTCCCTACAATGAGCAGTTCTTC	CASGDSPYNEQFF
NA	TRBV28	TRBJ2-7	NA	TGTGCCAGCATCCATGGGCCCGAGCAGTACTTC	CASIHGPEQYF
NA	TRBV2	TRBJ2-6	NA	TGTGCCAGCACCTATGACAGAGACCGCTCTGGGGCCAACGTCCTGACTTTC	CASTYDRDRSGANVLTF
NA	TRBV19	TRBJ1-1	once	TGTGCCAGTAGTATAGGAGGCAGCCTCTTTGTTGATATGAACACTGAAGCTTTCTTT	CASSIGGSLFVDMNTEAFF
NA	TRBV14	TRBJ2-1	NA	TGTGCCAGCAGCCAAGAGGACGGGAGTTACTACAATGAGCAGTTCTTC	CASSQEDGSYYNEQFF
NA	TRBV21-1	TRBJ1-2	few	TGTGCCAGCAGACGCCGGGACAGGGTTGGCGGCTACACCTTC	CASRRRDRVGGYTF
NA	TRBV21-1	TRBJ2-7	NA	TGTGCCAGCAGCCTTAAAGTGGAACTAGCGGGACGCGAGCAGTACTTC	CASSLKVELAGREQYF
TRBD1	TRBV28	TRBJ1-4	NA	TGTGCCAGCAGTTTTGACAGGGTAGGCGAAAAACTGTTTTTT	CASSFDRVGEKLFF
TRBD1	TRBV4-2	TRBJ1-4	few	TGTGCCAGCAGCCAATCAGACAGGGATAATGAAAAACTGTTTTTT	CASSQSDRDNEKLFF
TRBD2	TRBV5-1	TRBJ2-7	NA	TGCGCCAGCAGCCCGGGACTAGCGGGAGGTACCATATACGAGCAGTACTTC	CASSPGLAGGTIYEQYF
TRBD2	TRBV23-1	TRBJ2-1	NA	TGCGCCAGCAGTCAATCGGGACTAGCGGGAGACGACGAGCAGTTCTTC	CASSQSGLAGDDEQFF
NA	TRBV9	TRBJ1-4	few	TGTGCCAGCAGCGGAACAGGGACGGACGTGGGGCAGGAAAAACTGTTTTTT	CASSGTGTDVGQEKLFF
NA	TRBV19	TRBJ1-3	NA	TGTGCCAGTAGGTTGACAGGCTCCTCTGGAAACACCATATATTTT	CASRLTGSSGNTIYF
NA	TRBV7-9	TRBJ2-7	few	TGTGCCAGCAGCTTTCGGGCCTACGAGCAGTACTTC	CASSFRAYEQYF
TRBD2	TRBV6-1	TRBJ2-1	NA	TGTGCCAGCAGTAAAACTAGCGGGAGCTACAATGAGCAGTTCTTC	CASSKTSGSYNEQFF
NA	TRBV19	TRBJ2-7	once	TGTGCCAGTAGTAATAGCGTATCTAAGTACTTC	CASSNSVSKYF
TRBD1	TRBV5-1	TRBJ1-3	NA	TGCGCCAGCAGCCCACCCCCTCTACAGGGGGAAAGCTCTGGAAACACCATATATTTT	CASSPPPLQGESSGNTIYF
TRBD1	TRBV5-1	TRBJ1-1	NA	TGCGCCAGCAGCTCGGGACAGGGGGCGACCCCTTTCTTT	CASSSGQGATPFF
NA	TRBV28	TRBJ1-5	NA	TGTGCCAGCAGTTTATATGTGGGGGCTAGCAATCAGCCCCAGCATTTT	CASSLYVGASNQPQHF
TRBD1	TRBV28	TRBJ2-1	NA	TGTGCCAGCAGACCTTACTACGGGACAGAGATATACAATGAGCAGTTCTTC	CASRPYYGTEIYNEQFF
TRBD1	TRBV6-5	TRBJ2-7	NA	TGTGCCAGCATCAGAGGGGCAGGGGGATACGAGCAGTACTTC	CASIRGAGGYEQYF
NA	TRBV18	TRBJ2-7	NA	TGTGCCAGCTCCTTAGCGACGGTCTCCTACGAGCAGTACTTC	CASSLATVSYEQYF
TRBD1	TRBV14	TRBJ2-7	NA	TGTGCCAGCAGCCAAGTTCAGGGGGTGGCCTACGAGCAGTACTTC	CASSQVQGVAYEQYF
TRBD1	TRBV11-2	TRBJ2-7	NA	TGTGCCAGCAGCCACCTCGGGACAGGCGAGCAGTACTTC	CASSHLGTGEQYF
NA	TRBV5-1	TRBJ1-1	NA	TGCGCCAGCAGGAACGGGGAGAACACTGAAGCTTTCTTT	CASRNGENTEAFF
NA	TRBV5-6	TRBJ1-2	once	TGTGCCAGCAGCTTGGGCCAGATTAACTATGGCTACACCTTC	CASSLGQINYGYTF
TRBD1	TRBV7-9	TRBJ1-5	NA	TGTGCCAGCAGCTTTTCAGGGGGTGGTCAGCCCCAGCATTTT	CASSFSGGGQPQHF
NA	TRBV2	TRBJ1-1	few	TGTGCCAGCAGTGAATTGACAAAAGGATTGAACACTGAAGCTTTCTTT	CASSELTKGLNTEAFF
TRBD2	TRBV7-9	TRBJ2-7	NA	TGTGCCAGCAGCCCGGGGACTAGTGTGGTCCCCTACGAGCAGTACTTC	CASSPGTSVVPYEQYF
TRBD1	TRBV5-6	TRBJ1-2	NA	TGTGCCAGCAGCTTCGGGACAGACTATGGCTACACCTTC	CASSFGTDYGYTF
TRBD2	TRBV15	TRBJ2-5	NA	TGTGCCACCAGCAGAGATGGGGGGGAGCAGTACTTC	CATSRDGGEQYF
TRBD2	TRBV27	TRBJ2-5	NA	TGTGCCAGCAGTCACCGACTAGCTTCGGAGACCCAGTACTTC	CASSHRLASETQYF
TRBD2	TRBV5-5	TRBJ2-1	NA	TGTGCCAGCAGCTTGGGGACTAGCGGGGGAGGGCTTGAGCAGTTCTTC	CASSLGTSGGGLEQFF